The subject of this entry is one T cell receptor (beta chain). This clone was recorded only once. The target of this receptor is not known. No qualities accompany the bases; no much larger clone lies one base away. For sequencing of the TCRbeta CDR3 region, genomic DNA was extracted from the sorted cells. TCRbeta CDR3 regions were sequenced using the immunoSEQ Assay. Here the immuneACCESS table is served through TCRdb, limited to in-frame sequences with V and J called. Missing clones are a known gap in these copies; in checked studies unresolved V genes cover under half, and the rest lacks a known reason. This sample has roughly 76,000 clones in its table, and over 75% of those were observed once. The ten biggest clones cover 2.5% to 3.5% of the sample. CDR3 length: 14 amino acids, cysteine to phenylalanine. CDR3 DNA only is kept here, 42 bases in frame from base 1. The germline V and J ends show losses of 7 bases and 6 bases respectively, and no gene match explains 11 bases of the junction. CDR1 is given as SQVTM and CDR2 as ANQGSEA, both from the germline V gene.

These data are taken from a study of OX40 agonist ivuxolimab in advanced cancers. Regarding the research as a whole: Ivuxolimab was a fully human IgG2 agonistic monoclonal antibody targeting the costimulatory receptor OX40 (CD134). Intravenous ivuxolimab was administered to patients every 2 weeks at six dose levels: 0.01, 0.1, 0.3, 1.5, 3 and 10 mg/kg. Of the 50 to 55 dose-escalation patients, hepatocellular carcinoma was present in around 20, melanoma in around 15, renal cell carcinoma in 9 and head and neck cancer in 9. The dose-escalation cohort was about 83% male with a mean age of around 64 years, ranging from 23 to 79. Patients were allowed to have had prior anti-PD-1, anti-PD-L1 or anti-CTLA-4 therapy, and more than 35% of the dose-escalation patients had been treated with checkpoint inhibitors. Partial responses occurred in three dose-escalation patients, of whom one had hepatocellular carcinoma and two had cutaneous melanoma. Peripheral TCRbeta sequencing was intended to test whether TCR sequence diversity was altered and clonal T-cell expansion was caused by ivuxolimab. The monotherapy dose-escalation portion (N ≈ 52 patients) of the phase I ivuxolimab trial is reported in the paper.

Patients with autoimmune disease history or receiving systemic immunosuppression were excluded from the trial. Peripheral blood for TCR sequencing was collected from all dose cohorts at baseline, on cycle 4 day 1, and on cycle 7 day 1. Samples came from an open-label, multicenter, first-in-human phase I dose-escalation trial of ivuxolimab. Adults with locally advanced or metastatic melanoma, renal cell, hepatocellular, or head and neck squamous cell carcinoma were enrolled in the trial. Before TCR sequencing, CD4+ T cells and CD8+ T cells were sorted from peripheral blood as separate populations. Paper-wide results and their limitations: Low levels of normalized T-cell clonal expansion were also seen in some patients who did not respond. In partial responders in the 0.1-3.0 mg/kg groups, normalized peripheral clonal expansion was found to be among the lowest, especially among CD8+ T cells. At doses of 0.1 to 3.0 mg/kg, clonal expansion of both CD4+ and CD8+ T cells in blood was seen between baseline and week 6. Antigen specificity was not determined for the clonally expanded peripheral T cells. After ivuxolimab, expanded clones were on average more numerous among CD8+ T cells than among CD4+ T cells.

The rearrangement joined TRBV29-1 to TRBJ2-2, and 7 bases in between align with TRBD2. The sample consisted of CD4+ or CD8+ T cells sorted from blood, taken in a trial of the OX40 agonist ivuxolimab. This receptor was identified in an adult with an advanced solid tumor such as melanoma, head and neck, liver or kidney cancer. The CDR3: CSGTSNLKPGELFF. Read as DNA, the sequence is TGCAGCGGGACTAGTAATTTAAAACCCGGGGAGCTGTTTTTT.